A selection of T cell receptor beta chains follows, all from one sample in a study of blood T cell repertoires in COVID-19. Libraries were prepared by immunoSEQ multiplex PCR; TCRdb keeps only in-frame clonotypes and omits some of them. The table has around 200,000 clones, approximately 80% seen once. The sequencing sample was made of peripheral blood. The receptor source for this set is a woman between 40 and 50 years old with COVID-19, enrolled during active disease. Each CDR3 is given with its conserved first and last residue. D genes are given only for firm matches. Clone size is shown for a subset of rows, as once, few, many or a class of expanded clone.

13,.,.,TRBV4-1,TRBJ2-5,TGCGCCAGCAGCCTTGGGCCCCTCGAGACCCAGTACTTC,CASSLGPLETQYF
15,.,.,TRBV7-6,TRBJ1-2,TGTGCCAGCAGCTTGACTAGAATAGGGATGTTTGGCTACACCTTC,CASSLTRIGMFGYTF
17,.,.,TRBV25-1,TRBJ1-5,TGTGCCAGCAGTCCTAGTAGGGGAACCTCGGGCAATCAGCCCCAGCATTTT,CASSPSRGTSGNQPQHF
16,.,.,TRBV2,TRBJ1-4,TGTGCCAGCAGTTCGAATTGGGGCACCGGCAATGAAAAACTGTTTTTT,CASSSNWGTGNEKLFF
13,many,.,TRBV6-4,TRBJ2-2,TGTGCCAGCAGTGACAGGGGCACCGGGGAGCTGTTTTTT,CASSDRGTGELFF
13,.,.,TRBV19,TRBJ2-7,TGTGCCAGTAGTATTTTCGGCTCCTACGAGCAGTACTTC,CASSIFGSYEQYF
12,.,.,TRBV6-6,TRBJ2-5,TGTGCCACTCTGACCCAGGGAGAGACCCAGTACTTC,CATLTQGETQYF
13,.,.,TRBV27,TRBJ1-5,TGTGCCAGCAGTTTAGGGGCCCTAGGGCCCCAGCATTTT,CASSLGALGPQHF
16,.,TRBD1,TRBV5-1,TRBJ2-3,TGCGCCAGCAGCACGGGACCCAGGGGGCGTGGGGATACGCAGTATTTT,CASSTGPRGRGDTQYF
15,.,.,TRBV10-2,TRBJ1-1,TGCGCCAGCAGGGCCTATCAGGCCCTGAACACTGAAGCTTTCTTT,CASRAYQALNTEAFF
18,once,.,TRBV9,TRBJ2-3,TGTGCCAGCAGCCGACGACTTTTTGCGGGGTTAGACACAGATACGCAGTATTTT,CASSRRLFAGLDTDTQYF
13,.,.,TRBV11-2,TRBJ1-2,TGTGCCAGCAGCTTAGTCCTCAACTATGGCTACACCTTC,CASSLVLNYGYTF
14,.,.,TRBV6-5,TRBJ1-4,TGTGCCAGCAGCCGGGATCCAACTAATGAAAAACTGTTTTTT,CASSRDPTNEKLFF
13,.,.,TRBV27,TRBJ1-3,TGTGCCAGTGGGTCAGGCGCCGGAAACACCATATATTTT,CASGSGAGNTIYF
19,once,TRBD1,TRBV7-2,TRBJ2-5,TGTGCCAGCAGCTTAAGAGCGGGGCCCGGGGGGACAGGGGCAGAGACCCAGTACTTC,CASSLRAGPGGTGAETQYF
19,once,TRBD1,TRBV5-4,TRBJ1-1,TGTGCCAGCAGCTTGGGCCCTCTAGGGGGCCCGGGATCTAACACTGAAGCTTTCTTT,CASSLGPLGGPGSNTEAFF
14,.,.,TRBV28,TRBJ1-5,TGTGCCAGCAGTCTACCAGGGGTCAATCAGCCCCAGCATTTT,CASSLPGVNQPQHF
16,.,.,TRBV5-1,TRBJ1-4,TGCGCCAGCAGCTTGGGGAGTTCACGACCGAATGAAAAACTGTTTTTT,CASSLGSSRPNEKLFF
15,.,TRBD1,TRBV6-5,TRBJ1-4,TGTGCCAGCGCCAGCGGGGGGACAGGCAATGAAAAACTGTTTTTT,CASASGGTGNEKLFF
14,.,.,TRBV19,TRBJ1-2,TGTGCCAGTCGTGGGGCAGGGGCGTCCTATGGCTACACCTTC,CASRGAGASYGYTF
15,.,.,TRBV6-5,TRBJ2-7,TGTGCCAGCAGTTACCTACGGGTGGGCTCCTACGAGCAGTACTTC,CASSYLRVGSYEQYF
13,.,.,TRBV27,TRBJ2-5,TGTGCCAGCAGTCCCCCCCTAAAAGAGACCCAGTACTTC,CASSPPLKETQYF
18,.,TRBD2,TRBV3-1/TRBV3-2,TRBJ2-5,TGTGCCAGCAGCCGAGACCCGGAACTAGCGGGGGTTCAAGAGACCCAGTACTTC,CASSRDPELAGVQETQYF
11,.,.,TRBV12-3/TRBV12-4,TRBJ1-2,TGTGCCAGCAGTTTTTCCCGACACCCCCACTTC,CASSFSRHPHF
13,.,.,TRBV7-2,TRBJ1-4,TGTGCCAGCAGCTCTACTACTGGGGAAAAACTGTTTTTT,CASSSTTGEKLFF
16,.,.,TRBV19,TRBJ1-4,TGTGCCAGTAGTATAACAGGGAAGTCGAGTAATGAAAAACTGTTTTTT,CASSITGKSSNEKLFF
15,once,TRBD1,TRBV19,TRBJ1-6,TGTGCCAGTAGTATTTCAGGGGGCCCCAATTCACCCCTCCACTTT,CASSISGGPNSPLHF
14,.,TRBD2,TRBV28,TRBJ2-7,TGTGCCAGCAGAGGGACTAGCGGTTCAGACGAGCAGTACTTC,CASRGTSGSDEQYF
16,.,TRBD1,TRBV4-1,TRBJ1-4,TGCGCCAGCAGCCAACCCGACAGGGGAACTAATGAAAAACTGTTTTTT,CASSQPDRGTNEKLFF
15,.,.,TRBV28,TRBJ2-5,TGTGCCAGCAGTTTATGGGCAGGGGATGGAGAGACCCAGTACTTC,CASSLWAGDGETQYF
16,.,.,TRBV19,TRBJ1-1,TGTGCCAGTAGTAGCGGGTGGGGTTTCATGAACACTGAAGCTTTCTTT,CASSSGWGFMNTEAFF
16,.,TRBD1,TRBV24-1,TRBJ1-5,TGTGCCACCAGTGGTCGGGGACAGGGTGGCAATCAGCCCCAGCATTTT,CATSGRGQGGNQPQHF
13,.,.,TRBV12-3/TRBV12-4,TRBJ1-2,TGTGCCAGCAGTCGGGGAGCGGGTAGCGGCTACACCTTC,CASSRGAGSGYTF
12,.,TRBD1,TRBV2,TRBJ2-7,TGTGCCAGCGACCAGGGGGCTGAACGAAAGTACTTC,CASDQGAERKYF
15,.,TRBD1,TRBV24-1,TRBJ1-1,TGTGCCACCAGTGAGTATACTTACAGGGGCTCCGAAGCTTTCTTT,CATSEYTYRGSEAFF
12,few,TRBD1,TRBV10-3,TRBJ1-1,TGTGCCATCAGACCAATACAGGGGTTGGCTTTCTTT,CAIRPIQGLAFF
16,.,TRBD1,TRBV4-1,TRBJ2-6,TGCGCCAGCAGCTTGGGGACAGGGACTGGGGCCAACGTCCTGACTTTC,CASSLGTGTGANVLTF
14,many,.,TRBV3-1/TRBV3-2,TRBJ1-2,TGTGCCAGCAGCCAAGGCTCAGCTAACTATGGCTACACCTTC,CASSQGSANYGYTF
15,.,TRBD1,TRBV5-6,TRBJ1-2,TGTGCCAGCAGCTTGGCCTTGGGACAGGGAGATGGCTACACCTTC,CASSLALGQGDGYTF
17,.,.,TRBV4-2,TRBJ1-2,TGTGCCAGCAGCCAAGATTTGAGGACGGGGGGGCGGAATGGCTACACCTTC,CASSQDLRTGGRNGYTF
15,.,TRBD2,TRBV5-1,TRBJ2-3,TGCGCCAGCTCTCCACTAGCGTCCGGCACAGATACGCAGTATTTT,CASSPLASGTDTQYF
13,.,.,TRBV5-1,TRBJ2-5,TGCGCCAGCAGCTTAAATAACCAAGAGACCCAGTACTTC,CASSLNNQETQYF
14,.,TRBD1,TRBV6-5,TRBJ1-5,TGTGCCAGCAGTCAGACAGGGGGGCGTCAGCCCCAGCATTTT,CASSQTGGRQPQHF
12,.,.,TRBV2,TRBJ2-7,TGTGCCGGTCACAGGCGGACCTACGAGCAGTACTTC,CAGHRRTYEQYF
14,.,TRBD2,TRBV7-3,TRBJ2-7,TGTGCCAGCAGCTCGGGACTAGCATCCTCCGAGCAGTACTTC,CASSSGLASSEQYF
17,once,.,TRBV18,TRBJ1-4,TGTGCCAGCTCACAATGGGCCGCGACTACAACTAATGAAAAACTGTTTTTT,CASSQWAATTTNEKLFF
19,few,TRBD2,TRBV28,TRBJ2-3,TGTGCCAGCCTCTCCTACTTGACTAGCGGGAGGACTACGACAGATACGCAGTATTTT,CASLSYLTSGRTTTDTQYF
15,once,TRBD2,TRBV14,TRBJ2-7,TGTGCCAGCAGCCGATCTAGCGGAGACTTCTACGAGCAGTACTTC,CASSRSSGDFYEQYF
14,.,.,TRBV18,TRBJ1-2,TGTGCCAGCTCACGTCAGGAAACTAACTATGGCTACACCTTC,CASSRQETNYGYTF
15,.,.,TRBV5-1,TRBJ1-4,TGCGCCAGCAGCTTGGGCAGGGCAACTAATGAAAAACTGTTTTTT,CASSLGRATNEKLFF
16,once,.,TRBV19,TRBJ1-5,TGTGCCAGTAGTATAAGTAGGGAGTTGGGCAATCAGCCCCAGCATTTT,CASSISRELGNQPQHF
13,once,.,TRBV29-1,TRBJ1-3,TGCAGCGTTTGGAGGGCCGCGGGAAACACCATATATTTT,CSVWRAAGNTIYF
14,.,TRBD1,TRBV5-4,TRBJ1-2,TGTGCCAGCAGCGTGACAGGGGGCGACTATGGCTACACCTTC,CASSVTGGDYGYTF
15,.,.,TRBV20-1,TRBJ2-5,TGCAGTGCTAGTGACGCAGGAATGCAAATGTGGACCCAGTACTTC,CSASDAGMQMWTQYF